The sequence of this T cell receptor (beta chain) was determined in a study of cytomegalovirus exposure and HLA in healthy donors. Measured with immunoSEQ multiplex PCR; TCRdb has only the in-frame clones, and not every one. Counted here are about 150,000 clones, more than 80% occurring once; the ten biggest clones make up around 5.9%. Whole-study findings and limits: Generally TCR sequences proved uncommon, though certain public TCRs appeared in numerous donors. Listed as cytomegalovirus-associated were 150 or so TCR beta chains. The authors confirmed in vitro that a few CMV-associated chains were specific for CMV antigens.

In germline, CDR1 is KGHSH, CDR2 LQKENI. This CDR3 region has 13 residues. With 3 bases removed from V and 2 bases from J, the gap between germline ends came to 5 bases. This clone was counted a few times. Its antigen is unknown. The sequence came from a woman in her twenties or thirties in good health and CMV-seropositive. Sequencing used PBMCs. This chain joins TRBV18 and TRBJ1-5; D gene ambiguous. The CDR3 DNA is TGTGCCAGCTCACCGGCGGGCAATCAGCCCCAGCATTTT. The encoded protein is CASSPAGNQPQHF. The full variable domain, rest sourced from reference TRBV18 and TRBJ1-5, is NAGVMQNPRHLVRRRGQEARLRCSPMKGHSHVYWYRQLPEEGLKFMVYLQKENIIDESGMPKERFSAEFPKEGPSILRIQQVVRGDSAAYFCASSPAGNQPQHFGDGTRLSIL.